The T cell receptor (beta chain) under discussion was sequenced for a study of CD8 T cells in ankylosing spondylitis. Construction of TCR beta libraries was performed using quantitative 5'-RACE with molecular barcodes. TCRdb re-called the 5' RACE reads with MiXCR, one entry per CDR3 protein. Altogether 300,000 to 350,000 distinct CDR3 sequences are present, roughly 15% being singletons, with the ten largest covering around 1%. The sample holds a few counts of this clonotype. As yet, its antigen is unknown. Findings and limits, study-wide: Blood of patients with ankylosing spondylitis appeared to be characterized by a TCR beta motif of roughly eight highly homologous variants. Earlier reports found some motif variants in synovial fluid and blood in reactive arthritis.

This CDR3 region has 15 residues. The trim removed 6 bases at V and 3 bases at J, leaving 4 bases unmatched. Germline CDR1 and CDR2: ENHRY and SYGVKD. The chain is built from TRBV10-3 and TRBJ2-2, with 10 bases fitting TRBD2. The TCR was taken from a male donor with ankylosing spondylitis or in good health (not recorded which). Sequences were obtained from blood, either unsorted or a sorted T cell fraction (not recorded which). DNA of the CDR3: TGTGCCATCAGGGGACTAGCGCAAGACACCGGGGAGCTGTTTTTT. The encoded protein is CAIRGLAQDTGELFF.